Below, 8 T cell receptor beta chains from the same sample are listed, as sequenced in a study of blood T cell repertoires in COVID-19. Sequenced by immunoSEQ multiplex PCR; TCRdb stores in-frame clones only, minus some. The table records about 250,000 clones, roughly 88% of them present only once. The source material was peripheral blood. The receptors were gathered from a woman in her 30s with acute or convalescent COVID-19.

The gene calls are TRBV29-1 and TRBJ1-2; D may be TRBD1 (5 bases). The length of the CDR3 is 15 residues. V was cut by 3 bases and J by 0 bases, with 14 bases left in between. Germline lookup yields CDR1 SQVTM and CDR2 ANQGSEA. CDR3 in amino acids: CSVEYRKFTNYGYTF. CDR3 sequence (DNA): TGCAGCGTTGAGTACAGGAAATTTACTAACTATGGCTACACCTTC.

A remark on this clone: One end of the junction is discordant with germline, which a read error may explain. The chain links TRBV7-7 to TRBJ2-1, with 7 bases that match TRBD2. Looked up from germline, CDR1 is SSHAT and CDR2 is FNYEAQ (reference sequence). The CDR3 runs to 15 residues. The CDR3 sequence is CASSPGTKAYNEQFF. CDR3 nucleotides: TGTGCTAGCAGCCCCGGGACTAAGGCTTACAATGAGCAGTTCTTC.

The chain employs TRBV2 and TRBJ1-1; no reliable D call. Germline V lookup: CDR1 SNHLY, CDR2 FYNNEI. This CDR3 has 14 residues. Trimming took off 4 bases at V and 4 bases at J, with 13 bases between the two ends. The CDR3 loop is CASSATVSVTEAFF. The CDR3 nucleotides read TGTGCCAGCAGTGCCACGGTTTCGGTCACTGAAGCTTTCTTT.

V gene TRBV7-6 combines with J gene TRBJ1-4; unclear D gene. There are 17 residues in the CDR3. Trimming took 4 bases from V and 5 from J, leaving 20 bases between them. Germline V gene sequence: CDR1 SGHVS, CDR2 FNYEAQ. The CDR3 region has the DNA TGTGCCAGCAGCTCCGTAACCTCAGGACTCTTAAATGAAAAACTGTTTTTT. It encodes CASSSVTSGLLNEKLFF. Complete variable domain (other parts from reference TRBV7-6 and TRBJ1-4): GAGVSQSPRYKVTKRGQDVALRCDPISGHVSLYWYRQALGQGPEFLTYFNYEAQQDKSGLPNDRFSAERPEGSISTLTIQRTEQRDSAMYRCASSSVTSGLLNEKLFFGSGTQLSVL.

The rearrangement uses TRBV5-1 and TRBJ2-3; TRBD2 might be the D (5 bases). CDR3 size: 15 residues. V was cut by 8 bases and J by 0 bases, with 16 bases left in between. CDR1 is SGHRS, CDR2 YFSETQ, per germline. The CDR3 loop is CASYAISGSTDTQYF. In nucleotides, the CDR3 is TGCGCCAGTTACGCGATCAGCGGTAGCACAGATACGCAGTATTTT.

This clone was observed a handful of times. The V and J genes are TRBV30 and TRBJ1-6; 9 positions agree with TRBD1. This CDR3 has 15 residues. CDR1 is GTSNPN, CDR2 SVGIG, per germline (reference sequence). The junction had 6 bases not matched to a gene; V was cut back by 2 bases and J by 7 bases. CDR3 DNA: TGTGCCTGGAGTCTTACCACAGGGGGCAATTCACCCCTCCACTTT. It is translated as CAWSLTTGGNSPLHF.

J is TRBJ2-7 and V is TRBV19; TRBD2 agrees at 7 bases. The trim removed 1 base at V and 6 bases at J, leaving 6 bases unmatched. Germline assignment: CDR1 LNHDA and CDR2 SQIVND (reference sequence). The length of the CDR3 is 14 residues. This CDR3 is CASSIAGGRGEQYF. In nucleotides, the CDR3 is TGTGCCAGTAGTATAGCTGGCGGGAGAGGCGAGCAGTACTTC.

A note on this clone: The same CDR3 also results from other DNA sequences found in this sample. The chain combines TRBV5-1 with TRBJ2-1; D unclear. V gave up 0 bases and J gave up 6 bases, with 4 bases separating them. The CDR3 extends over 12 amino acids. Germline V CDR1 and CDR2: SGHRS, YFSETQ. CDR3 nucleotide sequence: TGCGCCAGCAGCTTGGGTAGCAATGAGCAGTTCTTC. It yields the protein CASSLGSNEQFF.